This TCR beta chain comes out of a study of blood T cell repertoires in COVID-19. Study context: Researchers got acute and convalescent COVID-19 samples from the United States, Italy and Spain. From T cells, B-cell-depleted T cells, or PBMCs came the material, which was cDNA or gDNA.

Authors' analysis steps: By means of reference gene primer amplification, nucleated cell counts were estimated. This table comes from immunoSEQ multiplex PCR, and its TCRdb copy is limited to in-frame clones, with some not included. From that table come the V and J calls and clone size; the DNA was used to work out D and trimming. The data contain approximately 310,000 clones, around 85% of them singletons. This clone was found a few times. Looked up from germline, CDR1 is MNHEY and CDR2 is SMNVEV (reference sequence). V shed 2 bases and J shed 0 bases, with 8 bases lying between them. The CDR3 sequence is 14 residues long.

The rearrangement links TRBV27 to TRBJ2-7; D not certain. This sequence was found in a woman in her twenties or thirties who had been exposed to COVID-19. Sequencing was performed on PBMCs or T cells enriched from blood (not recorded which). The CDR3 here is CASSLTVPSYEQYF. CDR3 nucleotide sequence: TGTGCCAGCAGTTTAACGGTACCCTCCTACGAGCAGTACTTC.